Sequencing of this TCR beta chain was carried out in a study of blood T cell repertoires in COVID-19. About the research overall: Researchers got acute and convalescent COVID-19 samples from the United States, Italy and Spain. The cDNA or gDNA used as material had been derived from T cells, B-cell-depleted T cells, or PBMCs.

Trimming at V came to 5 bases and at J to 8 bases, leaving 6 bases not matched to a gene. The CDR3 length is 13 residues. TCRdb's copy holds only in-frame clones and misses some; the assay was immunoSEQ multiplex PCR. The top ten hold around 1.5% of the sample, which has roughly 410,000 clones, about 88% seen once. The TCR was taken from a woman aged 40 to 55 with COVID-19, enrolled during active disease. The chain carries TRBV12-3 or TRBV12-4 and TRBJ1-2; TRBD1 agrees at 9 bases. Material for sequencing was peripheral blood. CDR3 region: CASSDRGKLGYTF. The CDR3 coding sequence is TGTGCCAGCAGTGACAGGGGGAAACTAGGCTACACCTTC.